The next 10 T cell receptor beta chains were all read from a single sample in a study of shared clonotypes between healthy human individuals. Positive CCR7 selection of CD45RO-negative cells yielded the naive CD8 cells, and terminally differentiated effector memory CD45RA+ cells were excluded. The protocol was immunoSEQ multiplex PCR, while the TCRdb copy is restricted to in-frame clones and leaves out a portion. The table has 2 million to 2.5 million clones, 85% to 95% seen once; the top ten hold around 1.1%. The sample comprised naive CD8+ T cells sorted from blood. These receptors were taken from a man younger than 35 in good health.

The chain couples TRBV5-6 to TRBJ2-1, with 9 positions matching TRBD2. V shed 0 bases, J shed 5 bases, and the junction held 9 bases outside the gene matches. Germline CDR1 SGHDT, CDR2 YYEEEE. This CDR3 comprises 17 residues. Here the CDR3 DNA reads TGTGCCAGCAGCTTGGAGTTGCGGGAGGGCCCGGACAATGAGCAGTTCTTC. It is translated as CASSLELREGPDNEQFF.

This clone has a handful of counts. The chain employs TRBV7-9 and TRBJ2-2; 9 bases map to TRBD1. Germline CDR1 SEHNR, CDR2 FQNEAQ (reference sequence). Trimming took 3 bases from V and 5 from J; bases not matched to a gene: 7. CDR3 length: 16 residues. DNA of the CDR3: TGTGCCAGCAGCTTTATAGGGACAGGGATTACCGGGGAGCTGTTTTTT. It is translated as CASSFIGTGITGELFF.

The chain is built from TRBV30 and TRBJ2-4, with D uncertain. CDR3 length: 12 residues. Trimming took off 1 base at V and 1 base at J, with 2 bases between the two ends. Germline V gene data show CDR1 as GTSNPN and CDR2 as SVGIG (reference sequence). The CDR3 sequence: CAWSAAKNIQYF. CDR3 nucleotide sequence: TGTGCCTGGAGTGCGGCCAAAAACATTCAGTACTTC.

The chain joins TRBV6-6 to TRBJ2-5; 7 bases line up with TRBD1. Germline CDR1 MNHNY, CDR2 SVGAGI (reference sequence). J was trimmed by 5 bases and V by 4 bases; bases with no gene match: 13. There are 16 residues in the CDR3. The CDR3 sequence: CASSSNRGLLRETQYF. CDR3 sequence (DNA): TGTGCCAGCAGTTCTAACAGGGGATTGCTTAGGGAGACCCAGTACTTC.

This chain connects TRBV5-6 to TRBJ1-1; possible D gene TRBD1, 5 bases. CDR1 SGHDT and CDR2 YYEEEE come from the germline V gene. Between the trimmed V and J ends, which lost 7 bases and 5 bases, there was a span of 12 bases. The CDR3 is made up of 12 amino acids. Here the CDR3 reads CASDLGGTEAFF. CDR3 nucleotide sequence: TGTGCCAGCGATCTTGGGGGGACTGAAGCTTTCTTT.

Concerning this clone itself: The same CDR3 arises from other DNA sequences in this sample as well. This chain links TRBV5-1 with TRBJ2-7; D is uncertain. Germline assignment: CDR1 SGHRS and CDR2 YFSETQ. V shed 0 bases and J shed 0 bases, with 4 bases lying between them. This CDR3 comprises 13 residues. The CDR3 region has the DNA TGCGCCAGCAGCTTGGTGACCTCCTACGAGCAGTACTTC. Translated: CASSLVTSYEQYF. Combining the CDR3 with reference TRBV5-1 and TRBJ2-7 gives the whole variable domain KAGVTQTPRYLIKTRGQQVTLSCSPISGHRSVSWYQQTPGQGLQFLFEYFSETQRNKGNFPGRFSGRQFSNSRSEMNVSTLELGDSALYLCASSLVTSYEQYFGPGTRLTVT.

The V gene is TRBV9, the J gene TRBJ2-1, with a possible D match to TRBD2 (5 bases). Germline-derived CDR1 and CDR2 are SGDLS and YYNGEE. V was shortened by 0 bases and J by 8 bases, with 15 bases between the two germline ends. CDR3 length: 15 residues. For the CDR3, the DNA is TGTGCCAGCAGCGTAGGATTGCGGGCACTCGATGAGCAGTTCTTC. It encodes CASSVGLRALDEQFF.

The J gene is TRBJ1-1, the V gene TRBV6-1; unclear D gene. Germline loops: CDR1 MNHNS, CDR2 SASEGT. Between the trimmed V and J ends, which lost 9 bases and 5 bases, there was a span of 13 bases. The length of the CDR3 is 12 residues. CDR3: CASSDVETEAFF. The CDR3, as DNA: TGTGCCAGTTCGGACGTGGAGACTGAAGCTTTCTTT.

The V gene is TRBV4-3, the J gene TRBJ2-3; the match to TRBD2 covers 7 bases. The CDR3 runs 16 residues. V lost 4 bases, J lost 4 bases, and 11 bases stayed unmatched. The germline gives CDR1 LGHNA, CDR2 YSLEER. The CDR3 bases are TGCGCCAGCAGCCTCCCTGAGCGGGATAGGTCAGATACGCAGTATTTT. Translated, it gives CASSLPERDRSDTQYF.

The chain couples TRBV6-1 to TRBJ1-5; D might be TRBD1 (6 bases). V was clipped by 0 bases and J by 1 base, with 22 bases between them. Germline CDR1 MNHNS, CDR2 SASEGT. This CDR3 contains 20 residues. The chain's CDR3 is CASSEAPGAEEWLSNQPQHF. Here the CDR3 DNA reads TGTGCCAGCAGTGAAGCGCCAGGGGCAGAGGAGTGGTTGAGCAATCAGCCCCAGCATTTT.